These T cell receptor beta chains were read from a single sample in a study of shared clonotypes between healthy human individuals. Generated by immunoSEQ multiplex PCR, the TCRdb table keeps only in-frame clones and is missing some. This table holds under 2,500,000 clones, 95% found once. Sequenced input: naive CD4+ T cells sorted from blood. The receptors originated from a man between 18 and 29 years old in good health. Both conserved end residues are part of each CDR3. D genes are given only for firm matches. Only part of the rows carry a size: once, few, many, or a class if the clone is expanded.

D,J,V,size,DNA,CDR3
NA,TRBJ1-4,TRBV6-5,NA,TGTGCCAGCAGTCCGAGGCGGGGAAATGAAAAACTGTTTTTT,CASSPRRGNEKLFF
TRBD1,TRBJ2-2,TRBV6-5,NA,TGTGCCAGCAGGGGGCAGGGGGCGATCGGGGAGCTGTTTTTT,CASRGQGAIGELFF
NA,TRBJ2-3,TRBV5-1,NA,TGCGCCAGCAGCTTGGTCGCAACCACAGATACGCAGTATTTT,CASSLVATTDTQYF
NA,TRBJ1-2,TRBV28,once,TGTGCCAGCAGTTCAGTTAGGGGCCTGTCGGTGGGCTACACCTTC,CASSSVRGLSVGYTF
NA,TRBJ2-7,TRBV18,NA,TGTGCCAGCTCACCACGTGACGGGACCTCCTACGAGCAGTACTTC,CASSPRDGTSYEQYF
TRBD1,TRBJ1-2,TRBV30,NA,TGTGCCTGGTTCCTCCCGACAGGGAGAAATGGCTACACCTTC,CAWFLPTGRNGYTF
NA,TRBJ1-2,TRBV7-8,NA,TGTGCCAGCAGCTTGATGACGGATGGCTACACCTTC,CASSLMTDGYTF
TRBD1,TRBJ1-2,TRBV10-3,NA,TGTGCCATGCGACAGGGGGTGGACTATGGCTACACCTTC,CAMRQGVDYGYTF
NA,TRBJ1-6,TRBV6-1,NA,TGTGCCAGCAGTCCTCAGAGCTCCTATAATTCACCCCTCCACTTT,CASSPQSSYNSPLHF
TRBD1,TRBJ1-2,TRBV19,NA,TGTGCCAGTAGTGCGACCCCGGGACAGGCTAAAGGCTACACCTTC,CASSATPGQAKGYTF
NA,TRBJ2-2,TRBV15,NA,TGTGCCACCAGCAGGAACAGGAACACCGGGGAGCTGTTTTTT,CATSRNRNTGELFF
NA,TRBJ2-4,TRBV28,NA,TGTGCCAGCAGTTTGTGGGGGCGCGGGTCTGATGGCAAAAACATTCAGTACTTC,CASSLWGRGSDGKNIQYF
NA,TRBJ2-3,TRBV5-1,once,TGCGCCAGCAGCTTGCCTCTGGGGGACGCTGATACGCAGTATTTT,CASSLPLGDADTQYF
NA,TRBJ2-3,TRBV2,NA,TGTGCCAGCCGACTAGATCTCACAGATACGCAGTATTTT,CASRLDLTDTQYF
TRBD2,TRBJ2-1,TRBV6-1,once,TGTGCCAGTCTGACTAGCGGGAGCGATGAGCAGTTCTTC,CASLTSGSDEQFF
NA,TRBJ2-7,TRBV6-5,once,TGTGCCAGCAGTTACCAACGGGGAGCCTACGAGCAGTACTTC,CASSYQRGAYEQYF
TRBD2,TRBJ2-3,TRBV28,NA,TGTGCCAGCAGCACCCCCGGGAGGGCCTCGTTAGATACGCAGTATTTT,CASSTPGRASLDTQYF
NA,TRBJ2-1,TRBV7-2,NA,TGTGCCAGCAGCCCCCAACAGGCTTGGGATGAGCAGTTCTTC,CASSPQQAWDEQFF
NA,TRBJ2-7,TRBV5-1,few,TGCGCCAGCAGCTTGGGCGGGTACGAGCAGTACTTC,CASSLGGYEQYF
NA,TRBJ2-2,TRBV29-1,NA,TGCAGCGCCGGCGGGGAGGCGGGCACCGGGGAGCTGTTTTTT,CSAGGEAGTGELFF
NA,TRBJ1-2,TRBV4-2,NA,TGTGCCAGCAGCCAAGATGCCCGGGCTGAAGTTTATGGCTACACCTTC,CASSQDARAEVYGYTF
NA,TRBJ2-7,TRBV10-3,NA,TGTGCCATCCGAGAGGGTCCCTACGAGCAGTACTTC,CAIREGPYEQYF
NA,TRBJ1-2,TRBV11-2,NA,TGTGCCAGCAGCCCTCGCGGGTCGGGACTGTACTACACCTTC,CASSPRGSGLYYTF
TRBD1,TRBJ2-2,TRBV11-2,NA,TGTGCCAGCAGCTTGGGACAGTTCCCCGGGGAGCTGTTTTTT,CASSLGQFPGELFF
TRBD1,TRBJ2-3,TRBV5-8,once,TGTGCCAGCAGCCAAGGATTCACAGGGGAATATACGCAGTATTTT,CASSQGFTGEYTQYF
TRBD1,TRBJ2-3,TRBV29-1,NA,TGCAGCGTTGAAGGACAGGGGGGAGATACGCAGTATTTT,CSVEGQGGDTQYF
NA,TRBJ2-7,TRBV29-1,NA,TGCAGCGTTGAAGCAACGGCGACCGACTCCTACGAGCAGTACTTC,CSVEATATDSYEQYF
TRBD1,TRBJ1-1,TRBV11-1,NA,TGTGCCAGCAGCTTAGCGGGACAGGGCACTGAAGCTTTCTTT,CASSLAGQGTEAFF
NA,TRBJ1-1,TRBV6-6,NA,TGTGCCAGCAGTTACTCCGGGAGTGAAGCTTTCTTT,CASSYSGSEAFF
TRBD1,TRBJ2-2,TRBV5-4,NA,TGTGCCAGCAGCTTGTCGGGACAGGGGGCGAGGACCGGGGAGCTGTTTTTT,CASSLSGQGARTGELFF
NA,TRBJ1-2,TRBV5-4,NA,TGTGCCAGCAGCTCCCTCCCGGGTCCAGGGGCCTCAGTGGGTGGCTACACCTTC,CASSSLPGPGASVGGYTF
TRBD1,TRBJ2-7,TRBV19,once,TGTGCCAGTACCGACCCGGGACAGGAAACCTACGAGCAGTACTTC,CASTDPGQETYEQYF
NA,TRBJ1-2,TRBV30,NA,TGTGCCTGGAGTGCAGGAGGACAGTTTAACTATGGCTACACCTTC,CAWSAGGQFNYGYTF
NA,TRBJ2-7,TRBV2,NA,TGTGCCAGCAGTGGGGTAGGGGACTACGAGCAGTACTTC,CASSGVGDYEQYF
TRBD1,TRBJ1-2,TRBV5-6,NA,TGTGCCAGCAGCACCCTCGGACAGGGGAAACGGGTGTCCTACACCTTC,CASSTLGQGKRVSYTF
TRBD1,TRBJ1-6,TRBV19,NA,TGTGCCAGTAGTATTGGGACAGGAGGGAATTCACCCCTCCACTTT,CASSIGTGGNSPLHF
NA,TRBJ2-2,TRBV6-6,NA,TGTGCCACGCACGGGGCGGGGGAGCTGTTTTTT,CATHGAGELFF
NA,TRBJ2-2,TRBV5-1,NA,TGCGCCAGCAGTCCTTCAGGGGCGGACGGGGAGCTGTTTTTT,CASSPSGADGELFF
TRBD1,TRBJ1-1,TRBV5-6,NA,TGTGCCAGCAGCCGTAAGGGGGCAGGAACTGAAGCTTTCTTT,CASSRKGAGTEAFF
NA,TRBJ1-1,TRBV18,NA,TGTGCCAGCTCACGTGGACGGAACACTGAAGCTTTCTTT,CASSRGRNTEAFF
NA,TRBJ2-3,TRBV27,NA,TGTGCCAGCAGTTTATTTGGCTACGGAGATACGCAGTATTTT,CASSLFGYGDTQYF
TRBD1,TRBJ1-5,TRBV2,NA,TGTGCCAGCAGTCGGCAGGGGGCCTGGGTTCAGCCCCAGCATTTT,CASSRQGAWVQPQHF
NA,TRBJ1-1,TRBV5-4,NA,TGTGCCAGCAGCATACGTGGGACGTTGAACACTGAAGCTTTCTTT,CASSIRGTLNTEAFF
NA,TRBJ1-1,TRBV5-6,NA,TGTGCCAGCAGCCAATCGCCGGGGTGGGACACTGAAGCTTTCTTT,CASSQSPGWDTEAFF
TRBD2,TRBJ2-2,TRBV2,NA,TGTGCCAGCAGGGCTAGCGGGTACACCGGGGAGCTGTTTTTT,CASRASGYTGELFF
NA,TRBJ1-5,TRBV11-2,NA,TGTGCCAGCAGCTTCAGTAGCAATCAGCCCCAGCATTTT,CASSFSSNQPQHF
TRBD2,TRBJ2-2,TRBV7-8,NA,TGTGCCAGCAGCATCCTAGCGGGGAAGAACACCGGGGAGCTGTTTTTT,CASSILAGKNTGELFF
TRBD1,TRBJ2-3,TRBV6-5,NA,TGTGCCAGCAGCCGCCGGGACAGTAGCACAGATACGCAGTATTTT,CASSRRDSSTDTQYF
NA,TRBJ2-5,TRBV9,NA,TGTGCCAGCAGCCGCGGACTGAGAGTCCAAGAGACCCAGTACTTC,CASSRGLRVQETQYF
NA,TRBJ2-2,TRBV30,NA,TGTGCCTGGAGTGGGGCCCGTACGAACACCGGGGAGCTGTTTTTT,CAWSGARTNTGELFF
NA,TRBJ1-5,TRBV7-2,NA,TGTGCCAGCAGCCTAGACCCCGCACAGCCCCAGCATTTT,CASSLDPAQPQHF
NA,TRBJ1-2,TRBV6-5,NA,TGTGCCAGCAGTTATTCGGGTTATGGCTACACCTTC,CASSYSGYGYTF
TRBD1,TRBJ2-7,TRBV27,NA,TGTGCCAGCAGTTTATCCCGGGCAGGGGGCACGTGGGAGCAGTACTTC,CASSLSRAGGTWEQYF
TRBD2,TRBJ2-7,TRBV7-9,NA,TGTGCCAGCAGGGATGGGACTAGCGGGAGCCCCGAGCAGTACTTC,CASRDGTSGSPEQYF
TRBD2,TRBJ2-5,TRBV5-1,NA,TGCGCCAGTCAAGGACGGGGGGGCCGGGAGACCCAGTACTTC,CASQGRGGRETQYF
NA,TRBJ2-3,TRBV28,once,TGTGCCAGCAGTTTAAAGAAAGCGCAGTATTTT,CASSLKKAQYF
NA,TRBJ2-7,TRBV7-7,NA,TGTGCTAGCAGCTTAAAAGGGAACGAGCAGTACTTC,CASSLKGNEQYF
NA,TRBJ2-4,TRBV7-8,NA,TGTGCCAGCAGCTTTACAGGGACAAACATTCAGTACTTC,CASSFTGTNIQYF
NA,TRBJ2-5,TRBV11-2,once,TGTGCCAGCAGCTTAGATGATATAGGGGGAGAGACCCAGTACTTC,CASSLDDIGGETQYF
TRBD2,TRBJ2-1,TRBV19,NA,TGTGCCAGTATAGGGCGAGGGACTAGCTCCTACAATGAGCAGTTCTTC,CASIGRGTSSYNEQFF